This TCR beta chain derives from a study of shared clonotypes between healthy human individuals. CDR1 SGHRS and CDR2 YFSETQ come from the germline V gene. The CDR3 runs 13 residues. The germline V and J ends were trimmed by 0 bases and 8 bases, with 11 bases remaining between them. This clone was detected a few times. The antigen is undetermined. Repertoires were generated with immunoSEQ multiplex PCR, while TCRdb's copy carries only in-frame clones and drops some. The sample consists of about 2.4 million clones, roughly 92% of them appearing once. Broader study findings: Sorted-subset sequencing was shown by rarefaction to be incomplete despite large depth. A handful of donors held roughly 5% of naive CD4 clonotypes in common.

The clonotype was recovered from a man aged 18 to 35 in good health. Sequencing was done on a sample of naive CD4+ T cells sorted from blood. Subset denoted: CD45RA+ positively selected. The chain joins TRBV5-1 to TRBJ1-2, with D unresolved. The DNA of the CDR3 is TGCGCCAGCAGCTTGGCCTCGGGAATCGGCTACACCTTC. Its protein product is CASSLASGIGYTF.